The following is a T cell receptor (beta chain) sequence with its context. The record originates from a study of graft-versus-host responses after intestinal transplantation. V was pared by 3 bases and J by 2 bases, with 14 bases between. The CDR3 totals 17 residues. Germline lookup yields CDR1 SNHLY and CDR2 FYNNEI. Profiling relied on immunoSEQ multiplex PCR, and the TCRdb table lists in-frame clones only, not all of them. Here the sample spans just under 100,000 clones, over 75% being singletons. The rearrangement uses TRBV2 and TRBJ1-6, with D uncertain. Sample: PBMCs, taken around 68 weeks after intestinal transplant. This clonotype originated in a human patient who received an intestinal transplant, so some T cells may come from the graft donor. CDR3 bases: TGTGCCAGCAGTGAGATAGGATTTTGGCCCTATAATTCACCCCTCCACTTT. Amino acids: CASSEIGFWPYNSPLHF. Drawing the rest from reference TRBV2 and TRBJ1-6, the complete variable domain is EPEVTQTPSHQVTQMGQEVILRCVPISNHLYFYWYRQILGQKVEFLVSFYNNEISEKSEIFDDQFSVERPDGSNFTLKIRSTKLEDSAMYFCASSEIGFWPYNSPLHFGNGTRLTVT.